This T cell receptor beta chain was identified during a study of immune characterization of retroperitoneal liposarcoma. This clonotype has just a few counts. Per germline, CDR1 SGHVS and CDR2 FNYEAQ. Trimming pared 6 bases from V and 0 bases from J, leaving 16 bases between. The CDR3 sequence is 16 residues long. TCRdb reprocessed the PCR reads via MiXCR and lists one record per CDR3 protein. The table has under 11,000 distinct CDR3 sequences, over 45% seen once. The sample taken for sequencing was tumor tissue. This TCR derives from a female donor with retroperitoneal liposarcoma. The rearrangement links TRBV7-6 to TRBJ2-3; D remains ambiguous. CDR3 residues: CASSHRPPTSTDTQYF. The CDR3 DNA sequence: TGTGCCAGCAGTCACCGACCGCCAACCAGCACAGATACGCAGTATTTT.